This passage covers 18 T cell receptor beta chains from one sample sequenced in a study of immune heterogeneity within non-small cell lung tumors. With 600 ng used per sample, the template was genomic DNA from bulk tumor. Far-apart biopsies, several per primary tumor, were taken during surgery. It was patients with untreated, newly diagnosed non-small cell lung cancer who underwent curative surgery. Multiplex PCR was performed with 32 V and 13 J primers, and it amplified TCR beta CDR3. TCRdb re-analysed the multiplex PCR reads in MiXCR, keeping a single row per CDR3 protein. The sample shows 9,500 to 10,000 distinct CDR3 sequences, around 29% of them seen only once. Sequences were obtained from lung tumor tissue. These receptors were taken from a man between 60 and 75 years old with non-small cell lung cancer.

There are many counts of this clonotype. This chain connects TRBV30 to TRBJ2-1; a possible D gene is TRBD1 (5 bases). Looked up from germline, CDR1 is GTSNPN and CDR2 is SVGIG (reference sequence). CDR3 length equals 17 residues. V was clipped by 2 bases and J by 7 bases, with 24 bases between them. CDR3 in amino acids: CAWSQGNGVPGHNEQFF. The CDR3 DNA reads as TGTGCCTGGAGTCAGGGTAATGGGGTCCCAGGCCATAATGAGCAGTTCTTC.

This clonotype is termed medium-sized. Written as DNA, the CDR3 is TGTGCCAGCAGCCCTCTGGTAGGGGGTTATGGCTACACCTTC. Protein product: CASSPLVGGYGYTF. This chain joins TRBV7-9 and TRBJ1-2, with a weak D call TRBD1 (6 bases). Germline assignment: CDR1 SEHNR and CDR2 FQNEAQ (reference sequence). Deletions cut 5 bases from V and 5 bases from J, with 15 bases between. The CDR3 runs 14 residues.

This clonotype showed up many times. The chain joins TRBV20-1 to TRBJ1-6, with 7 bases identical to TRBD1. Germline trimming cut 0 bases from V and 7 bases from J; bases unmatched to any gene: 9. Germline values: CDR1 DFQATT, CDR2 SNEGSKA (reference sequence). The CDR3 has 16 amino acids. As DNA, the CDR3 is TGCAGTGCTAGAGATCCCGGCGGCAGGGGGAATTCACCCCTCCACTTT. Its protein is CSARDPGGRGNSPLHF.

The chain employs TRBV7-3 and TRBJ2-5; 9 nucleotides agree with TRBD2. The V gene's germline CDR1 is SGHTA and CDR2 FQGTGA. The CDR3 contains 13 residues. Trimming at V came to 3 bases and at J to 5 bases, leaving 1 base not matched to a gene. Here the CDR3 reads CASSFSGSETQYF. The CDR3, as DNA: TGTGCCAGCAGCTTTAGCGGGAGTGAGACCCAGTACTTC. The complete variable domain, with remaining parts taken from reference TRBV7-3 and TRBJ2-5, reads GAGVSQTPSNKVTEKGKYVELRCDPISGHTALYWYRQSLGQGPEFLIYFQGTGAADDSGLPNDRFFAVRPEGSVSTLKIQRTERGDSAVYLCASSFSGSETQYFGPGTRLLVL.

Sample share makes this clonotype medium-sized. Here the CDR3 DNA reads TGTGCCAGCAGTAGGGTGACTAGCGGCCAAGAGACCCAGTACTTC. Translating gives CASSRVTSGQETQYF. This chain connects TRBV6-2 or TRBV6-3 to TRBJ2-5; 9 positions agree with TRBD2. Germline trimming cut 5 bases from V and 1 base from J; bases unmatched to any gene: 5. This CDR3 has 15 amino acids. Germline V lookup: CDR1 MNHEY, CDR2 SVGEGT.

A word on this clonotype: The CDR3 ends on some other residue instead of the conserved phenylalanine or tryptophan, so this is likely a read error. Because the CDR3's place on the DNA is in doubt, the DNA is left out and the CDR3 is given as listed by TCRdb. The rearrangement links TRBV11-1 to TRBJ2-3; the table calls TRBD1, which could not be checked here. Germline V gene sequence: CDR1 SGHAT, CDR2 FQDESV (reference sequence). Both ends counted, the CDR3 spans 15 residues. The CDR3 is CASSLETGTGPYFGP.

The rearrangement joins TRBV6-5 to TRBJ1-1; D not certain. The CDR3 covers 13 residues. The germline V gene encodes CDR1 MNHEY and CDR2 SVGAGI. V lost 3 bases and J 6 bases, leaving 11 bases between the germline ends. The CDR3: CASSYDTTAEAFF. CDR3 in DNA: TGTGCCAGCAGTTATGACACGACGGCTGAAGCTTTCTTT.

Ten or more counts support this clonotype. This chain joins TRBV20-1 and TRBJ2-1; D is undetermined. This CDR3 spans 14 amino acids. Per germline, CDR1 DFQATT and CDR2 SNEGSKA (reference sequence). The V end was cut by 3 bases, the J end by 0 bases, with 9 bases between. The CDR3 reads CSASSRSSYNEQFF. In DNA, the CDR3 is TGCAGTGCTAGTTCGCGGAGCTCCTACAATGAGCAGTTCTTC.

There are a few counts of this clonotype. V usage is TRBV11-1 and J usage is TRBJ2-3; the match to TRBD1 covers 7 bases. CDR3 size: 14 residues. Germline-derived CDR1 and CDR2 are SGHAT and FQDESV (reference sequence). The ends lost 6 bases at V and 2 bases at J; junction bases unmatched: 5. As DNA, the CDR3 is TGTGCCAGCAGAAGGGACAGCCCCACAGATACGCAGTATTTT. Protein: CASRRDSPTDTQYF.

This clonotype was counted at least ten times. The chain couples TRBV20-1 to TRBJ2-2; D is uncertain. Germline CDR1 DFQATT, CDR2 SNEGSKA (reference sequence). Trimming pared 4 bases from V and 4 bases from J, leaving 10 bases between. The CDR3 contains 13 residues. The CDR3 DNA reads as TGCAGTGCTATCGTAGTAGGCACCGGGGAGCTGTTTTTT. Translation gives CSAIVVGTGELFF.

This clonotype is medium-sized by share. The chain's CDR3 is CSARQLGNYGYTF. The CDR3 region has the DNA TGCAGTGCTAGACAACTCGGCAATTATGGCTACACCTTC. The chain uses TRBV20-1 and TRBJ1-2; D is undetermined. This CDR3 is built from 13 residues. Germline-derived CDR1 and CDR2 are DFQATT and SNEGSKA (reference sequence). The V end lost 2 bases, the J end lost 5 bases, and 12 bases lay between the germline ends.

This clonotype is judged medium-sized. V is TRBV5-1 and J is TRBJ2-7; 9 bases line up with TRBD1. The CDR3 length is 14 residues. J gave up 4 bases and V 0 bases, and 2 bases lay outside the gene matches. The germline gives CDR1 SGHRS, CDR2 YFSETQ. In nucleotides, the CDR3 is TGCGCCAGCAGCTTGGGGGACAGGGTTTACGAGCAGTACTTC. Translating it yields CASSLGDRVYEQYF.

This clonotype has a count of ten or more. The rearrangement uses TRBV5-1 and TRBJ2-1; D possibly corresponds to TRBD2 (6 bases). CDR1 SGHRS and CDR2 YFSETQ come from the germline V gene. This CDR3 contains 16 residues. V was shortened by 4 bases and J by 1 base, with 15 bases between the two germline ends. The CDR3 bases are TGCGCCAGCAGCCCCACCGGGGGTAGGTCCTACAATGAGCAGTTCTTC. This sequence encodes CASSPTGGRSYNEQFF.

This clonotype is medium-sized within its sample. The rearrangement joins TRBV19 to TRBJ1-2, with D tentatively TRBD1 (6 bases). Germline V gene sequence: CDR1 LNHDA, CDR2 SQIVND (reference sequence). The CDR3 has 16 amino acids. Trimming took off 7 bases at V and 0 bases at J, with 18 bases between the two ends. The CDR3: CASKPKGGLANYGYTF. The CDR3 DNA reads TGTGCCAGTAAGCCCAAGGGGGGTTTAGCTAACTATGGCTACACCTTC.

This clonotype was seen a few times. The chain has TRBV27 and TRBJ2-1, with 11 bases matching TRBD2. In germline, CDR1 is MNHEY, CDR2 SMNVEV (reference sequence). This CDR3 comprises 13 residues. J lost 8 bases, V lost 7 bases, and 4 bases had no gene match. The CDR3 DNA reads TGTGCCAGCACCGTAGCGGGAGGGCATGAGCAGTTCTTC. Amino acids: CASTVAGGHEQFF.

The gene calls are TRBV28 and TRBJ1-6, with a weak D call TRBD1 (6 bases). This CDR3 region has 15 residues. V lost 6 bases and J 2 bases, leaving 11 bases between the germline ends. Germline values: CDR1 MDHEN, CDR2 SYDVKM. DNA for the CDR3: TGTGCCAGCAGAACAGGGACCACCTATAATTCACCCCTCCACTTT. This translates into CASRTGTTYNSPLHF. The whole variable domain, filled in from reference TRBV28 and TRBJ1-6, reads DVKVTQSSRYLVKRTGEKVFLECVQDMDHENMFWYRQDPGLGLRLIYFSYDVKMKEKGDIPEGYSVSREKKERFSLILESASTNQTSMYLCASRTGTTYNSPLHFGNGTRLTVT.

This clonotype was recorded at least ten times. V is TRBV11-3 and J is TRBJ2-1; 7 bases line up with TRBD2. Germline V gene data show CDR1 as SGHNT and CDR2 as YENEEA. The V gene end was trimmed by 10 bases and the J gene end by 7 bases; junction bases not matched to a gene: 16. The CDR3 has 15 amino acids. The CDR3 coding sequence is TGTGCCACCCAAGAGCGGGGTTTACCTCGTAATGAGCAGTTCTTC. Translated: CATQERGLPRNEQFF.

This clonotype was counted ten times or more. This chain links TRBV12-3 or TRBV12-4 with TRBJ2-3; TRBD1 agrees at 9 bases. V lost 6 bases to trimming and J lost 0 bases; unmatched junction nucleotides: 7. The CDR3 is 16 residues long. CDR3 protein: CASSAGQGISTDTQYF. The CDR3 nucleotides are TGTGCCAGCAGCGCCGGACAGGGGATTAGCACAGATACGCAGTATTTT.